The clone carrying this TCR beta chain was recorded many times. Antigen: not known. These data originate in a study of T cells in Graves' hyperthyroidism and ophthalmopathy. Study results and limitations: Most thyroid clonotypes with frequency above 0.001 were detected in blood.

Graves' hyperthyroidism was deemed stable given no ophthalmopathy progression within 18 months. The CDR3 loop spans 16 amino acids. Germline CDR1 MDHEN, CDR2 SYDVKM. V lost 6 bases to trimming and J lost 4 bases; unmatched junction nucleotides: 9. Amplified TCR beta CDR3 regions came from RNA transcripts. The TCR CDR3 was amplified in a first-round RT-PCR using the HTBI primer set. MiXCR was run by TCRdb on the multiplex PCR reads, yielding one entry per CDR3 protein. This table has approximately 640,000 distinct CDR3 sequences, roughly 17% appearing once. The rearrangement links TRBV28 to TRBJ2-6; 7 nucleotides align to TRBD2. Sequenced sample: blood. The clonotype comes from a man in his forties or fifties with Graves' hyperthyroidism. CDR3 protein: CASRGGGARGANVLTF. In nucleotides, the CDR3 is TGTGCCAGCAGGGGGGGAGGGGCGCGAGGGGCCAACGTCCTGACTTTC.